What follows are 21 T cell receptor beta chains derived from one specimen sequenced in a study of graft-versus-host responses after intestinal transplantation. Which antigens these TCRs recognize remains unknown. The assay was immunoSEQ multiplex PCR, and TCRdb's table has in-frame clones only and misses some. The sample comprises more than 75,000 clones, 80% to 95% of which are singletons, and just under 0.35% rests with the top ten. The source material was unstimulated CD4+ T cells sorted from spleen or lymph node cells, sampled before transplant. The receptors were sampled from a human donor who was the organ donor for an intestinal transplant.

The chain combines TRBV7-3 with TRBJ2-1, with TRBD2 matching over 10 bases. The CDR3 consists of 15 residues. Trimming cost V 3 bases and J 7 bases; bases outside gene matches: 6. Per germline, CDR1 SGHTA and CDR2 FQGTGA. CDR3 in DNA: TGTGCCAGCAGCTTTGCTAGCGGGAGTTATAATGAGCAGTTCTTC. This sequence encodes CASSFASGSYNEQFF.

V gene TRBV11-3 combines with J gene TRBJ2-2; TRBD2 is a possible D gene (6 bases). Germline V gene sequence: CDR1 SGHNT, CDR2 YENEEA. The V gene lost 6 bases and the J gene lost 7 bases, with 12 bases spanning the gap. The CDR3 has 13 amino acids. The chain's CDR3 is CASSVRGGGELFF. The CDR3, as DNA: TGTGCCAGCAGTGTGAGGGGAGGCGGGGAGCTGTTTTTT.

This chain joins TRBV11-3 and TRBJ1-1, with D tentatively TRBD1 (5 bases). Germline CDR1 is SGHNT and CDR2 is YENEEA. Trimming took 4 bases from V and 1 from J, leaving 7 bases between them. This CDR3 has 13 amino acids. CDR3 sequence reads: CASSSQGNTEAFF. CDR3 bases: TGTGCCAGCAGCTCTCAGGGGAACACTGAAGCTTTCTTT.

This clone was observed once. V and J are TRBV29-1 and TRBJ1-1; TRBD1 aligns across 8 bases. Looked up from germline, CDR1 is SQVTM and CDR2 is ANQGSEA. This CDR3 is 12 amino acids long. V was clipped by 7 bases and J by 1 base; unmatched bases: 2. CDR3 sequence reads: CSAGTGNTEAFF. The CDR3 DNA reads as TGCAGCGCTGGGACAGGGAACACTGAAGCTTTCTTT.

The rearrangement links TRBV11-2 to TRBJ1-3, with D uncertain. The CDR3 totals 14 residues. CDR1 and CDR2 from the germline V gene are SGHAT and FQNNGV. Deletions cut 0 bases from V and 3 bases from J, with 6 bases between. The CDR3 is CASSLERSGNTIYF. The CDR3 DNA reads as TGTGCCAGCAGCTTAGAAAGGAGTGGAAACACCATATATTTT.

The CDR3: CSASSGVEQFF. DNA for the CDR3: TGCAGTGCTAGTTCGGGGGTTGAGCAGTTCTTC. This chain joins TRBV20-1 and TRBJ2-1; weak D call: TRBD2 (6 bases). This CDR3 spans 11 amino acids. Per the germline V gene, CDR1 is DFQATT and CDR2 is SNEGSKA (reference sequence). Trimming took off 3 bases at V and 9 bases at J, with 9 bases between the two ends.

The rearrangement links TRBV7-9 to TRBJ2-1; 8 bases fit TRBD2. The CDR3 sequence is 15 residues long. CDR1 SEHNR and CDR2 FQNEAQ come from the germline V gene (reference sequence). J was trimmed by 0 bases and V by 5 bases; bases with no gene match: 3. CDR3 sequence (DNA): TGTGCCAGCAGCCCGGGGGGGGGCTCCTACAATGAGCAGTTCTTC. Translation: CASSPGGGSYNEQFF.

V usage is TRBV10-2 and J usage is TRBJ1-2, with 11 nucleotides matching TRBD1. CDR3 length: 15 amino acids. CDR1 is WSHSY and CDR2 is SAAADI in the germline V gene. The V gene end was trimmed by 4 bases and the J gene end by 5 bases; junction bases not matched to a gene: 6. In nucleotides, the CDR3 is TGCGCCAGCAGTGGCCGGGACAGGGGGGATTATGGCTACACCTTC. Encoded protein: CASSGRDRGDYGYTF.

The V gene is TRBV6-4, the J gene TRBJ2-3; 10 bases match TRBD2. Germline CDR1 MRHNA, CDR2 SNTAGT. The CDR3 is made up of 17 amino acids. The J segment lost 4 bases and the V segment lost 0 bases, leaving 7 bases of the junction unmatched. The CDR3 reads CASSDSGLAGAADTQYF. CDR3 DNA sequence: TGTGCCAGCAGTGACTCGGGGCTAGCGGGGGCCGCAGATACGCAGTATTTT.

The rearrangement uses TRBV29-1 and TRBJ1-1, with a tentative D call TRBD1 (5 bases). The CDR3 has 13 residues. Germline CDR1 is SQVTM and CDR2 is ANQGSEA. V lost 2 bases and J 2 bases, leaving 9 bases between the germline ends. The CDR3 loop is CSVESQGNTEAFF. The CDR3 nucleotides are TGCAGCGTTGAAAGTCAGGGTAACACTGAAGCTTTCTTT. Variable domain in full (rest from reference TRBV29-1 and TRBJ1-1): SAVISQKPSRDICQRGTSLTIQCQVDSQVTMMFWYRQQPGQSLTLIATANQGSEATYESGFVIDKFPISRPNLTFSTLTVSNMSPEDSSIYLCSVESQGNTEAFFGQGTRLTVV.

This clone was seen only once. This chain links TRBV6-1 with TRBJ2-5; D is undetermined. V dropped 3 bases and J dropped 5 bases, with 10 bases sitting between them. Per germline, CDR1 MNHNS and CDR2 SASEGT. There are 13 residues in the CDR3. The CDR3 nucleotides read TGTGCCAGCAGTGACGGCCTCGGGGAGACCCAGTACTTC. Amino acids: CASSDGLGETQYF.

The V call is TRBV18, the J call TRBJ1-4, with a weak D call TRBD1 (6 bases). Germline V gives CDR1 KGHSH, CDR2 LQKENI. The V gene lost 1 base and the J gene lost 5 bases, with 8 bases spanning the gap. CDR3 length: 14 residues. The CDR3 sequence: CASSPQQGNEKLFF. For the CDR3, the DNA is TGTGCCAGCTCACCACAACAGGGAAATGAAAAACTGTTTTTT.

The sample holds a few counts of this clone. This sequence joins TRBV2 and TRBJ1-5, with 7 bases lining up with TRBD1. Germline CDR1 reads SNHLY; CDR2 reads FYNNEI. V lost 6 bases to trimming and J lost 5 bases; unmatched junction nucleotides: 4. The CDR3 loop spans 13 amino acids. In DNA form, the CDR3 reads TGTGCCAGCAGACAGGGGATGGATCAGCCCCAGCATTTT. It yields the protein CASRQGMDQPQHF.

This chain uses TRBV11-2 with TRBJ2-3, with 12 bases lining up with TRBD2. The V segment lost 7 bases and the J segment 1 base; nucleotides outside the gene matches: 3. The CDR3 covers 15 residues. Germline loops: CDR1 SGHAT, CDR2 FQNNGV. CDR3 in DNA: TGTGCCAGCACGCTAGCGGGGGGGCGCACAGATACGCAGTATTTT. It is translated as CASTLAGGRTDTQYF.

The chain uses TRBV7-8 and TRBJ1-1, with a tentative D call TRBD1 (5 bases). Germline CDR1 and CDR2: SGHVS and FQNEAQ. The CDR3 covers 14 residues. The V end was cut by 5 bases, the J end by 3 bases, with 13 bases between. CDR3 sequence reads: CASSRQGGDTEAFF. CDR3 DNA sequence: TGTGCCAGCAGCCGTCAGGGTGGGGACACTGAAGCTTTCTTT. Supplemented by reference TRBV7-8 and TRBJ1-1, the full variable domain reads GAGVSQSPRYKVAKRGQDVALRCDPISGHVSLFWYQQALGQGPEFLTYFQNEAQLDKSGLPSDRFFAERPEGSVSTLKIQRTQQEDSAVYLCASSRQGGDTEAFFGQGTRLTVV.

This sequence joins TRBV28 and TRBJ2-7; D possibly corresponds to TRBD2 (5 bases). Trimming stripped 3 bases from V and 7 bases from J, with 16 bases between. Germline assignment: CDR1 MDHEN and CDR2 SYDVKM. The CDR3 spans 14 residues. CDR3 protein: CASSFLAGPGEQYF. The DNA for the CDR3 is TGTGCCAGCAGTTTCCTGGCAGGACCGGGAGAGCAGTACTTC.

V usage is TRBV25-1 and J usage is TRBJ2-6; perhaps TRBD1 as D (6 bases). The CDR3 has 16 residues. Trimming removed 2 bases at V and 4 bases at J, with 12 bases between. Germline V gene data show CDR1 as MGHDK and CDR2 as SYGVNS. The CDR3, as DNA: TGTGCCAGCAGTGAACCAACCGGGACAGGGGCCAACGTCCTGACTTTC. This codes for CASSEPTGTGANVLTF.

The rearrangement links TRBV25-1 to TRBJ2-1; no reliable D call. Germline loops: CDR1 MGHDK, CDR2 SYGVNS. Deletions cut 9 bases from V and 4 bases from J, with 19 bases between. This CDR3 is built from 15 residues. The CDR3 region has the DNA TGTGCCAGTGACAAACAGATACTCAAGTACAATGAGCAGTTCTTC. Its translation: CASDKQILKYNEQFF.

The V and J genes are TRBV6-5 and TRBJ1-2; TRBD1 aligns across 8 bases. The V and J ends lost 6 bases and 11 bases, in that order; junction bases with no gene match: 8. The CDR3 sequence is 12 residues long. The germline V gene encodes CDR1 MNHEY and CDR2 SVGAGI. The CDR3 loop reads CASSAYTGGYTF. CDR3 sequence (DNA): TGTGCCAGCAGCGCTTACACAGGGGGGTACACCTTC.

This chain links TRBV11-3 with TRBJ2-3; 13 bases map to TRBD2. This CDR3 spans 19 amino acids. With 3 bases clipped from V and 1 base from J, the junction kept 10 bases outside the gene matches. CDR1 is SGHNT and CDR2 is YENEEA in the germline V gene. CDR3 bases: TGTGCCAGCAGCTTCTGGACTAGCGGGGGCGATGGGGGCACAGATACGCAGTATTTT. Translating gives CASSFWTSGGDGGTDTQYF.

This clone was found once. V and J are TRBV5-6 and TRBJ1-2; D is perhaps TRBD1 (6 bases). V shed 4 bases and J shed 4 bases, with 20 bases lying between them. Germline lookup yields CDR1 SGHDT and CDR2 YYEEEE. There are 16 residues in the CDR3. The CDR3 DNA reads as TGTGCCAGCAGCGGACGGGACACCGGTAACCTCTATGGCTACACCTTC. Translating gives CASSGRDTGNLYGYTF.